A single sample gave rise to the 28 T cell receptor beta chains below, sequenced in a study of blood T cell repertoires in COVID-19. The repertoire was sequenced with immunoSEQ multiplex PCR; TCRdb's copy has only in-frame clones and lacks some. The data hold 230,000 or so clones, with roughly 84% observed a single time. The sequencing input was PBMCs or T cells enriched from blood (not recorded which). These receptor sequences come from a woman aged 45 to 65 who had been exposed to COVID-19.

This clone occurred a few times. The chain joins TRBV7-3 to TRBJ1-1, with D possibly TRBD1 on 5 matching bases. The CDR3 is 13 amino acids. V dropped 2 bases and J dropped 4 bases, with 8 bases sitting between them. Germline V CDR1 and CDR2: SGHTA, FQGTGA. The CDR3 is CASSLGGGTEAFF. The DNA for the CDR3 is TGTGCCAGCAGCTTAGGCGGGGGCACTGAAGCTTTCTTT.

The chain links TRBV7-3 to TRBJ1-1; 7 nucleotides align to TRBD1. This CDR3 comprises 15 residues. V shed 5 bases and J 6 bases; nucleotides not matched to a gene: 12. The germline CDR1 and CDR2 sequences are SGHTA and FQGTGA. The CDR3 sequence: CASSHTMTGYAEAFF. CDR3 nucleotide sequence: TGTGCCAGCAGCCACACTATGACAGGGTATGCTGAAGCTTTCTTT. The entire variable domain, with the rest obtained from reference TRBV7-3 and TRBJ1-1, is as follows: GAGVSQTPSNKVTEKGKYVELRCDPISGHTALYWYRQSLGQGPEFLIYFQGTGAADDSGLPNDRFFAVRPEGSVSTLKIQRTERGDSAVYLCASSHTMTGYAEAFFGQGTRLTVV.

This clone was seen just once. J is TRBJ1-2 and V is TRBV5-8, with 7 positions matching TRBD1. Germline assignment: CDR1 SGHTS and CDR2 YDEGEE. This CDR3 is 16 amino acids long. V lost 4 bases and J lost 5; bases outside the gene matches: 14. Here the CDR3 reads CASSTPGTVSFYGYTF. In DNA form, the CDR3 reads TGTGCCAGCAGCACGCCTGGGACAGTTTCGTTTTATGGCTACACCTTC.

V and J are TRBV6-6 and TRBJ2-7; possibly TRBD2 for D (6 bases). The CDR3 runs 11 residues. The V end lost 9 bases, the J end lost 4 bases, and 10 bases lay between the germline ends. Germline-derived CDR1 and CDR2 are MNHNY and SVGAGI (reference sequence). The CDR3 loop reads CASSGGYEQYF. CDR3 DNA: TGTGCCAGTTCCGGGGGTTACGAGCAGTACTTC.

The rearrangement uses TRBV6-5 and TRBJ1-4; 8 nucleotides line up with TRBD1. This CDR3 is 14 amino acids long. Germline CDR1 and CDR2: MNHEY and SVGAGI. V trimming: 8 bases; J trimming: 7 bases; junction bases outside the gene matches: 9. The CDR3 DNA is TGTGCCAGCGCCGACGGACAGGGACGTGAAAAACTGTTTTTT. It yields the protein CASADGQGREKLFF.

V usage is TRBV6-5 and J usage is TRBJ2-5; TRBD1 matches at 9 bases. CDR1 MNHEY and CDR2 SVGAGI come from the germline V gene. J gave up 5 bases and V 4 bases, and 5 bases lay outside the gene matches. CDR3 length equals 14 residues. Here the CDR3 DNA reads TGTGCCAGCAGTTTCTCCGGGACAGGGGAGACCCAGTACTTC. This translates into CASSFSGTGETQYF.

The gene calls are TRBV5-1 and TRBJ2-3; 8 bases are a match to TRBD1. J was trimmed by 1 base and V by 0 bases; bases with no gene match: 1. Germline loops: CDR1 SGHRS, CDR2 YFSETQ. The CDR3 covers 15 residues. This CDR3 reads CASSLDRGGTDTQYF. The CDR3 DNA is TGCGCCAGCAGCTTGGACAGGGGGGGCACAGATACGCAGTATTTT.

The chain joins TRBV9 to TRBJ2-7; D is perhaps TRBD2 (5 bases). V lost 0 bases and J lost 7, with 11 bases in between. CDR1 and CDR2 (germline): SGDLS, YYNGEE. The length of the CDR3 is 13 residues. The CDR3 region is CASSVEVRGEQYF. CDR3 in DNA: TGTGCCAGCAGCGTAGAGGTTAGAGGGGAGCAGTACTTC.

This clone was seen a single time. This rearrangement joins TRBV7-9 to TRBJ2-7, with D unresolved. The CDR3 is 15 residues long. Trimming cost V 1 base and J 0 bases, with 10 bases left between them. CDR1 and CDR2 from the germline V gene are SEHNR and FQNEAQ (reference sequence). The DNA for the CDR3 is TGTGCCAGCAGCTTAGGGCTCTCACCCTCCTACGAGCAGTACTTC. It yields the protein CASSLGLSPSYEQYF.

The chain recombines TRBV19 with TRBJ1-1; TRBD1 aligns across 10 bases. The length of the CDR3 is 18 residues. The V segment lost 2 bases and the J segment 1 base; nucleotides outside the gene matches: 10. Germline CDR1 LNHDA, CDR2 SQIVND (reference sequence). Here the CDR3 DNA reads TGTGCCAGTAGTATATGGCTGGGGACAGGGGCCAAGAACACTGAAGCTTTCTTT. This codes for CASSIWLGTGAKNTEAFF.

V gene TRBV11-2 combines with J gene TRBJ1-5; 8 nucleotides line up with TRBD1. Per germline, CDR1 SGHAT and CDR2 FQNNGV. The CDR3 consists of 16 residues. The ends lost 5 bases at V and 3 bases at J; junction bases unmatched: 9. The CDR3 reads CASSLVGQGYNQPQHF. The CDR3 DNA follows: TGTGCCAGCAGCCTCGTCGGACAGGGCTACAATCAGCCCCAGCATTTT.

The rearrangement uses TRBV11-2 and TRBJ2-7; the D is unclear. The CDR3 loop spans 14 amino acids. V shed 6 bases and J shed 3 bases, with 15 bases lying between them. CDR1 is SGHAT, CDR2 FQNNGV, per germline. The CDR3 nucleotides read TGTGCCAGCAGACCCACGCGGAATTTCTACGAGCAGTACTTC. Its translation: CASRPTRNFYEQYF.

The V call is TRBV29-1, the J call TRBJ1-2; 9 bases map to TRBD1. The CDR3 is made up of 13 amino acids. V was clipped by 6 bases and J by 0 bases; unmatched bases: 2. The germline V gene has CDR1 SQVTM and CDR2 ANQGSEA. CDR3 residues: CSVGTGTNYGYTF. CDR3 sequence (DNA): TGCAGCGTCGGGACAGGGACTAACTATGGCTACACCTTC.

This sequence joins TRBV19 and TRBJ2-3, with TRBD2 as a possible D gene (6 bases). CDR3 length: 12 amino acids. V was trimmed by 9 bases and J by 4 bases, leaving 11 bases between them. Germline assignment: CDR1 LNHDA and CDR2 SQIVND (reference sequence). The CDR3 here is CASAGGADTQYF. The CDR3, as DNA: TGTGCCAGCGCCGGGGGAGCAGATACGCAGTATTTT.

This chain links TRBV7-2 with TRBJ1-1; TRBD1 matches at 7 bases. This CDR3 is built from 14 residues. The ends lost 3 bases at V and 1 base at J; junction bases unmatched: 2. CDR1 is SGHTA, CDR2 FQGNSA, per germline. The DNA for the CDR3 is TGTGCCAGCAGCTTGGGACAGTGGAACACTGAAGCTTTCTTT. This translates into CASSLGQWNTEAFF.

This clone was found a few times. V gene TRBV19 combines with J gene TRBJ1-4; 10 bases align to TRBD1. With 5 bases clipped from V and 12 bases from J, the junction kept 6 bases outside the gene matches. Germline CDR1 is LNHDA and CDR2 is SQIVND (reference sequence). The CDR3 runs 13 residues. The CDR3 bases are TGTGCCAGTAGTCCTCGACAGGGGGCGGAACTGTTTTTT. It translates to CASSPRQGAELFF.

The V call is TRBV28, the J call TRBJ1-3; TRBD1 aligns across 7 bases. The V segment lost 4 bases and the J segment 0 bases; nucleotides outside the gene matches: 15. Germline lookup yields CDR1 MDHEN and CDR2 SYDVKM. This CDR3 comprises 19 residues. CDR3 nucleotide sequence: TGTGCCAGCAGTTCCCTATTCTGGAGGGGGCCTCTCTCTGGAAACACCATATATTTT. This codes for CASSSLFWRGPLSGNTIYF. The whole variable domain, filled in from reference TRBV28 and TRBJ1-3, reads DVKVTQSSRYLVKRTGEKVFLECVQDMDHENMFWYRQDPGLGLRLIYFSYDVKMKEKGDIPEGYSVSREKKERFSLILESASTNQTSMYLCASSSLFWRGPLSGNTIYFGEGSWLTVV.

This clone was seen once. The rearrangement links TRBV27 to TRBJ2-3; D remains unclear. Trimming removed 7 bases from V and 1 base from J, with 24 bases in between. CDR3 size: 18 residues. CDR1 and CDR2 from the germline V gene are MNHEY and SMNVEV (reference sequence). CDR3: CASTPSYRPRYRTDTQYF. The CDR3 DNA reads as TGTGCCAGCACCCCCTCCTACCGCCCTAGGTACCGCACAGATACGCAGTATTTT.

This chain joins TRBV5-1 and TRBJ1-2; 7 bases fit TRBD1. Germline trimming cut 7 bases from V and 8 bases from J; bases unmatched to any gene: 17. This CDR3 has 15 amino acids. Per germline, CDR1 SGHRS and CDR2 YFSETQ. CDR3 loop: CASGGGQNAPEGYTF. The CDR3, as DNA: TGCGCCAGCGGAGGGGGACAGAACGCACCGGAGGGCTACACCTTC. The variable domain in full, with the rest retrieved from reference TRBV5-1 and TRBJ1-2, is KAGVTQTPRYLIKTRGQQVTLSCSPISGHRSVSWYQQTPGQGLQFLFEYFSETQRNKGNFPGRFSGRQFSNSRSEMNVSTLELGDSALYLCASGGGQNAPEGYTFGSGTRLTVV.

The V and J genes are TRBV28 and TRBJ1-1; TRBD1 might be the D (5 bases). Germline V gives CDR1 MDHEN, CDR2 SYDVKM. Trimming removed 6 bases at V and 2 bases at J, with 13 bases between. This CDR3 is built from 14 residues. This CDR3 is CASRAPRVNTEAFF. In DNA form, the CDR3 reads TGTGCCAGCAGGGCCCCCAGGGTAAACACTGAAGCTTTCTTT.

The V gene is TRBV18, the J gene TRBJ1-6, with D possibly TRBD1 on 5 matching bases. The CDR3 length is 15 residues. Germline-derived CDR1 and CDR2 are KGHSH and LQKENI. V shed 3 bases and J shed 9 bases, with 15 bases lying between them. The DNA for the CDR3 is TGTGCCAGCTCACCGCGGCAGGGCGGGATTTCACCCCTCCACTTT. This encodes CASSPRQGGISPLHF.

The chain's CDR3 is CASSYSAGDNSPLHF. The CDR3 DNA follows: TGTGCCAGCAGTTACTCCGCCGGGGATAATTCACCCCTCCACTTT. The chain combines TRBV6-2 or TRBV6-3 with TRBJ1-6; no clear D gene. V lost 0 bases and J 5 bases, leaving 8 bases between the germline ends. Germline V lookup: CDR1 MNHEY, CDR2 SVGEGT. The length of the CDR3 is 15 residues.

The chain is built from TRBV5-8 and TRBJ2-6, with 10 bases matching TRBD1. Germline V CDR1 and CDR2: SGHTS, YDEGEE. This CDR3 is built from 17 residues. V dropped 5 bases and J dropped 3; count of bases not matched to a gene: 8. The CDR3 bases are TGTGCCAGCAGGGCCGGGACAGGGGCCGGTGGGGCCAACGTCCTGACTTTC. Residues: CASRAGTGAGGANVLTF. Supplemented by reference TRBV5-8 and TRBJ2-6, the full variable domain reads EAGVTQSPTHLIKTRGQQATLRCSPISGHTSVYWYQQALGLGLQFLLWYDEGEERNRGNFPPRFSGRQFPNYSSELNVNALELEDSALYLCASRAGTGAGGANVLTFGAGSRLTVL.

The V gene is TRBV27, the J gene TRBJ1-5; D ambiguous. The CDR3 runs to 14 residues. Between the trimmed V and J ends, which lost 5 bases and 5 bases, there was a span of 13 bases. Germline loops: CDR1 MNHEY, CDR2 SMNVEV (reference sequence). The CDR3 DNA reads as TGTGCCAGCAGTCCCCCCGGTCGCTATCAGCCCCAGCATTTT. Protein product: CASSPPGRYQPQHF.

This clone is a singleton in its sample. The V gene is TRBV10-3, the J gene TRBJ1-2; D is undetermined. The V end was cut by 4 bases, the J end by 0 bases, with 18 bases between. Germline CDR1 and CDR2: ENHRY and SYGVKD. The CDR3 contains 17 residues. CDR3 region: CAISVRSGLPTNYGYTF. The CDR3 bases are TGTGCCATCAGTGTCAGGTCAGGCTTGCCGACTAACTATGGCTACACCTTC.

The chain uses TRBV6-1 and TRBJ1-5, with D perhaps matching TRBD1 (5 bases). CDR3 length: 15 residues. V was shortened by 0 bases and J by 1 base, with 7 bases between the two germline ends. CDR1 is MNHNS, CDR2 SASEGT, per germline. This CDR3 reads CASSEAGGSNQPQHF. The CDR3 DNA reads TGTGCCAGCAGTGAAGCTGGGGGGAGCAATCAGCCCCAGCATTTT.

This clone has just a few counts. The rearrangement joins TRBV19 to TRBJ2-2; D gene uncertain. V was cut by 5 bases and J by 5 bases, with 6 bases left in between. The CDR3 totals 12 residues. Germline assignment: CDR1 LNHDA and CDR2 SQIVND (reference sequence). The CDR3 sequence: CASSVITGELFF. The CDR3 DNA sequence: TGTGCCAGTAGTGTAATAACCGGGGAGCTGTTTTTT. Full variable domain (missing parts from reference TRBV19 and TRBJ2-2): DGGITQSPKYLFRKEGQNVTLSCEQNLNHDAMYWYRQDPGQGLRLIYYSQIVNDFQKGDIAEGYSVSREKKESFPLTVTSAQKNPTAFYLCASSVITGELFFGEGSRLTVL.

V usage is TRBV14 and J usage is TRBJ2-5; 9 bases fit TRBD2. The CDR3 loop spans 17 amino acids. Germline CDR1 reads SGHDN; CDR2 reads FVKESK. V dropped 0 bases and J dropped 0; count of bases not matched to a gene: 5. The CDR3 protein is CASSQDAAGGYQETQYF. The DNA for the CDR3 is TGTGCCAGCAGCCAAGACGCAGCGGGGGGTTACCAAGAGACCCAGTACTTC.